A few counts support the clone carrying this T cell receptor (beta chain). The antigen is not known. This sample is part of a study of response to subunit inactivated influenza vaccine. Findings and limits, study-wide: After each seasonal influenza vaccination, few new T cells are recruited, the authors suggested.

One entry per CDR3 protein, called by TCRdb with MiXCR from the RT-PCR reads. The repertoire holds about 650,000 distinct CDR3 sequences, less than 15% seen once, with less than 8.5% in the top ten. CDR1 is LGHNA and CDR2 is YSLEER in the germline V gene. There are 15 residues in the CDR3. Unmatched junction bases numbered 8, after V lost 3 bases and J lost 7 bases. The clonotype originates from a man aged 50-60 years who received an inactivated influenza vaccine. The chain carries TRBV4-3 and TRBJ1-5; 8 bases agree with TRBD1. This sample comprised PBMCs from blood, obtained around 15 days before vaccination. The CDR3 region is CASSHWDRFLQPQHF. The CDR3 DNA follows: TGCGCCAGCAGCCACTGGGACAGGTTTCTACAGCCCCAGCATTTT.